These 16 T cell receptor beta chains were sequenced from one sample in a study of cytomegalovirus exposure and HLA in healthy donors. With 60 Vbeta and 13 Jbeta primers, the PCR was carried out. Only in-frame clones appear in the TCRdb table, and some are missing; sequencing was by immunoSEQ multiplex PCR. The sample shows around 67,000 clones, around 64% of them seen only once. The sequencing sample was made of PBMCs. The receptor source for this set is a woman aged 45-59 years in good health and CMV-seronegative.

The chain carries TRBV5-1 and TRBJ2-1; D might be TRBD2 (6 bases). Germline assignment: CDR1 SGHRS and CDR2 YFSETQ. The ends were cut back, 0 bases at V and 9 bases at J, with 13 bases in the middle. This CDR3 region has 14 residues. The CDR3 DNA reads TGCGCCAGCAGCTTGGAGTGGGGGGTAGGTGAGCAGTTCTTC. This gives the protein CASSLEWGVGEQFF.

The chain's CDR3 is CASSSGLRSYNEQFF. DNA of the CDR3: TGCGCCAGCAGCTCAGGATTAAGGTCCTACAATGAGCAGTTCTTC. This chain joins TRBV5-1 and TRBJ2-1; no firm D call. Deletions cut 3 bases from V and 1 base from J, with 11 bases between. CDR1 SGHRS and CDR2 YFSETQ come from the germline V gene. The CDR3 runs 15 residues.

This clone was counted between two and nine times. The CDR3 spells CASSLAGRTTTGELFF. CDR3 bases: TGTGCCAGCAGCTTAGCGGGCAGAACGACCACCGGGGAGCTGTTTTTT. The chain carries TRBV7-2 and TRBJ2-2, with D hard to call. Germline loops: CDR1 SGHTA, CDR2 FQGNSA. V was cut by 0 bases and J by 4 bases, with 12 bases left in between. CDR3 length equals 16 residues.

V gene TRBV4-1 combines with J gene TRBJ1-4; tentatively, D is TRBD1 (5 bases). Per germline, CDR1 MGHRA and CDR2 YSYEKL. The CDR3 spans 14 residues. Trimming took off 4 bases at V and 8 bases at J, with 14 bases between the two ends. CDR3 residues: CASSLPSTEEKLFF. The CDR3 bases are TGCGCCAGCAGCCTTCCATCGACAGAGGAAAAACTGTTTTTT.

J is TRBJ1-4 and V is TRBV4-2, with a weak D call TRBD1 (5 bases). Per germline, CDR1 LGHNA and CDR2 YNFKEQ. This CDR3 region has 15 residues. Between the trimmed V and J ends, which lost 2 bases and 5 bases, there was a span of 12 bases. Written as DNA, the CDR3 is TGTGCCAGCAGCCAACCAACAGGAGAAAATGAAAAACTGTTTTTT. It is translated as CASSQPTGENEKLFF.

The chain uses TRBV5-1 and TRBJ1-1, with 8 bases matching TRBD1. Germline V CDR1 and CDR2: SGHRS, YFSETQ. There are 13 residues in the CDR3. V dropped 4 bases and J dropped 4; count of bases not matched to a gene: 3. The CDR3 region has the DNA TGCGCCAGCAGCGTACAGGGGGGCACTGAAGCTTTCTTT. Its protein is CASSVQGGTEAFF.

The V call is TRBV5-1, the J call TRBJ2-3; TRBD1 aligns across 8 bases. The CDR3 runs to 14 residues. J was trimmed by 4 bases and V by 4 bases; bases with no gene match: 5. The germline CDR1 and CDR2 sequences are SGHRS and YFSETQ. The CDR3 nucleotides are TGCGCCAGCAGCAAAGGACAGGGAGCAGATACGCAGTATTTT. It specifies CASSKGQGADTQYF.

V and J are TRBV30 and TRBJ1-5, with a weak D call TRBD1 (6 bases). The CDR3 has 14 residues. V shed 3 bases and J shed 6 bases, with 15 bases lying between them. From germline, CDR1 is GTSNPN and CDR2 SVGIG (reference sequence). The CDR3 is CAWSLQGVGQPQHF. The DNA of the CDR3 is TGTGCCTGGAGCCTACAGGGAGTGGGTCAGCCCCAGCATTTT.

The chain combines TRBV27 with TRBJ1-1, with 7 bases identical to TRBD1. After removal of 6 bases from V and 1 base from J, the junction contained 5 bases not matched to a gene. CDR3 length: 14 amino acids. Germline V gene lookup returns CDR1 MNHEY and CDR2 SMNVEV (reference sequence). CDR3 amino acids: CASSTRGSNTEAFF. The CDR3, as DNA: TGTGCCAGCAGCACCAGGGGGTCGAACACTGAAGCTTTCTTT.

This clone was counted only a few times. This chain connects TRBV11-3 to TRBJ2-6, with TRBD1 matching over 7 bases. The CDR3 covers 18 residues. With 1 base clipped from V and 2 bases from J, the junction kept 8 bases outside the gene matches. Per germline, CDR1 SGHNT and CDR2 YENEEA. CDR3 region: CASSLGTGGGAGANVLTF. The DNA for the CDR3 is TGTGCCAGCAGCTTAGGGACAGGTGGTGGGGCTGGGGCCAACGTCCTGACTTTC.

The DNA of the CDR3 is TGTGCCAGCAGCTTAGGCTCTAGCACCTCCACAGATACGCAGTATTTT. This encodes CASSLGSSTSTDTQYF. This chain connects TRBV7-6 to TRBJ2-3, with a weak D call TRBD2 (5 bases). V lost 1 base and J lost 2, with 13 bases in between. From germline, CDR1 is SGHVS and CDR2 FNYEAQ. The CDR3 contains 16 residues. The full variable domain, rest sourced from reference TRBV7-6 and TRBJ2-3, is GAGVSQSPRYKVTKRGQDVALRCDPISGHVSLYWYRQALGQGPEFLTYFNYEAQQDKSGLPNDRFSAERPEGSISTLTIQRTEQRDSAMYRCASSLGSSTSTDTQYFGPGTRLTVL.

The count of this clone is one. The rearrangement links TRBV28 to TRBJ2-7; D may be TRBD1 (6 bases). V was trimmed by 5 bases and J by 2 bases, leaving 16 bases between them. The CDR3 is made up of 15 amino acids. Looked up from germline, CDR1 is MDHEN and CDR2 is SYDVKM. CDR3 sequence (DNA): TGTGCCAGCAGTCCATCGGGACATGGGGCCTACGAGCAGTACTTC. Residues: CASSPSGHGAYEQYF.

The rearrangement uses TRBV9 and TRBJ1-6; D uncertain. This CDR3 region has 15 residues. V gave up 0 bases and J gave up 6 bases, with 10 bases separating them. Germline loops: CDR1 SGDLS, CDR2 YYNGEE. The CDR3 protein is CASSVEPTSNSPLHF. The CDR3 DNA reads TGTGCCAGCAGCGTAGAGCCGACAAGTAATTCACCCCTCCACTTT.

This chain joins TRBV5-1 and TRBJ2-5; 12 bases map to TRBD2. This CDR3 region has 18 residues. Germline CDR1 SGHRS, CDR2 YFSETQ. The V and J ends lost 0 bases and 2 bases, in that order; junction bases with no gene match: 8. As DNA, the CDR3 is TGCGCCAGCAGCTTGGGCGGGACTAGCGGGCCCGGACAAGAGACCCAGTACTTC. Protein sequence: CASSLGGTSGPGQETQYF.

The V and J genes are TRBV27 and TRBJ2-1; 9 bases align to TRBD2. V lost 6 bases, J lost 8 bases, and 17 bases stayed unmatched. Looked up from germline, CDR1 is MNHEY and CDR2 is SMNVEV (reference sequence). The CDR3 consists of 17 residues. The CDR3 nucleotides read TGTGCCAGCAGGCACATTGCCGGGACTAGCTCACCGGATGAGCAGTTCTTC. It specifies CASRHIAGTSSPDEQFF.

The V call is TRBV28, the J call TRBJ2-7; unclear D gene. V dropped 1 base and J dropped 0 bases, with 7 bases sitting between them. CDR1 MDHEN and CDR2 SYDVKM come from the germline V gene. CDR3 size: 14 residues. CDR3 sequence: CASSLLHSSYEQYF. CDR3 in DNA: TGTGCCAGCAGTTTATTACACAGCTCCTACGAGCAGTACTTC.